Listed below are T cell receptor beta chains from one sample, sequenced in a study of blood T cells in healthy people across ages. Each CDR3 protein is one row after TCRdb ran MiXCR on the 5' RACE reads. The data show roughly 1.9 million distinct CDR3 sequences, about two fifths seen once. Material: blood. These TCRs come from a human donor in good health. CDR3s include the opening cysteine and the closing phenylalanine or tryptophan. The D gene is left open where the match is weak. Rows give clone size only sometimes, using once, few, many, or a class for an expanded clone.

TRBD2	TRBV5-1	few	TRBJ2-7	CASSSLAGGDEQYF	TGCGCCAGCAGCTCCCTAGCGGGGGGGGACGAGCAGTACTTC
-	TRBV28	-	TRBJ2-1	CASSFFRGPYNEQFF	TGTGCCAGCAGTTTCTTTAGGGGCCCCTACAATGAGCAGTTCTTC
-	TRBV11-3	-	TRBJ2-1	CASSLVFAPPRNEQFF	TGTGCCAGCAGCTTAGTATTTGCTCCCCCGAGGAATGAGCAGTTCTTC
-	TRBV29-1	-	TRBJ1-1	CSVGLGWGMNTEAFF	TGCAGCGTTGGATTGGGATGGGGAATGAACACTGAAGCTTTCTTT
TRBD2	TRBV6-2/TRBV6-3	few	TRBJ2-1	CAGSLLAGGFNEQFF	TGTGCCGGCAGTTTATTAGCGGGGGGGTTCAATGAGCAGTTCTTC
TRBD1	TRBV20-1	few	TRBJ2-5	CSARDRANQETQYF	TGCAGTGCTCGAGACAGGGCGAATCAAGAGACCCAGTACTTC
-	TRBV27	-	TRBJ1-6	CASSITGISYNSPLHF	TGTGCCAGCAGTATTACAGGGATTTCCTATAATTCACCCCTCCACTTT
TRBD1	TRBV20-1	-	TRBJ1-5	CSALKGASGNQPQHF	TGCAGTGCCCTTAAGGGGGCCTCGGGCAATCAGCCCCAGCATTTT
TRBD1	TRBV15	-	TRBJ1-1	CATSRDDRGPEAFF	TGTGCCACCAGCAGAGATGACAGGGGACCTGAAGCTTTCTTT
TRBD1	TRBV29-1	few	TRBJ1-5	CSAGTGEQPQHF	TGCAGCGCCGGGACAGGGGAACAGCCCCAGCATTTT
TRBD1	TRBV5-6	-	TRBJ1-2	CASSSRTGLGGYTF	TGTGCCAGCAGCTCCCGGACAGGCCTCGGAGGCTACACCTTC
-	TRBV7-6	-	TRBJ2-5	CASSAYSGTLLLLRETQYF	TGTGCCAGCAGCGCATACTCCGGGACGCTTCTGCTGTTACGGGAGACCCAGTACTTC
TRBD2	TRBV2	-	TRBJ2-1	CASSDGRDYSNEQFF	TGTGCCAGCAGTGATGGGAGGGACTATAGCAATGAGCAGTTCTTC
-	TRBV2	-	TRBJ2-1	CAGSEGQDRAPSYNEQFF	TGTGCCGGCAGTGAAGGCCAAGATAGAGCGCCCTCGTACAATGAGCAGTTCTTC
TRBD1	TRBV5-1	-	TRBJ1-3	CASSLGQGSSGNTIYF	TGCGCCAGCAGCTTGGGACAGGGATCCTCTGGAAACACCATATATTTT
-	TRBV29-1	-	TRBJ2-3	CSPRGIYTDTQYF	TGCAGCCCTAGGGGGATTTACACAGATACGCAGTATTTT
-	TRBV20-1	-	TRBJ2-4	CSARSWREASGEQYF	TGCAGTGCTAGGTCCTGGAGGGAAGCGAGTGGAGAGCAGTACTTC
TRBD2	TRBV29-1	-	TRBJ2-1	CSAGDLAGGNEQFF	TGCAGCGCCGGAGACCTAGCGGGGGGGAATGAGCAGTTCTTC
-	TRBV6-2/TRBV6-3	-	TRBJ2-4	CARAVRVHPKNIQYF	TGTGCCAGGGCTGTTAGGGTCCATCCCAAAAACATTCAGTACTTC
TRBD1	TRBV7-2	-	TRBJ2-3	CASSLEFVGTGSTDTQYF	TGTGCCAGCAGCTTAGAGTTCGTAGGGACAGGGAGCACAGATACGCAGTATTTT
-	TRBV20-1	-	TRBJ1-2	CSARSQGVIRSYGYTF	TGCAGTGCTAGATCGCAAGGGGTCATCCGGAGCTATGGCTACACCTTC
-	TRBV20-1	few	TRBJ2-5	CSARSPPGHSQAETQYF	TGCAGTGCTAGATCCCCGCCCGGTCACTCCCAAGCGGAGACCCAGTACTTC
-	TRBV19	few	TRBJ1-5	CASSMRQGRDQPQHF	TGTGCCAGTAGTATGCGTCAGGGTCGGGATCAGCCCCAGCATTTT
-	TRBV12-3/TRBV12-4	few	TRBJ2-3	CASVGPSTDTQYF	TGTGCCAGCGTCGGGCCGAGCACAGATACGCAGTATTTT
-	TRBV7-2	-	TRBJ1-1	CASSPQTVNTEAFF	TGTGCCAGCAGCCCTCAGACAGTGAACACTGAAGCTTTCTTT
-	TRBV28	few	TRBJ2-7	CASSPGWVGSEQYF	TGTGCCAGCAGCCCAGGTTGGGTGGGCAGCGAGCAGTACTTC
TRBD2	TRBV6-6	-	TRBJ2-5	CASSYSSSGETQYF	TGTGCCAGCAGTTACTCGAGTAGCGGGGAGACCCAGTACTTC
-	TRBV12-3/TRBV12-4	few	TRBJ2-3	CASTDLIRADTQYF	TGTGCCAGCACCGACCTAATTAGGGCAGATACGCAGTATTTT
-	TRBV9	few	TRBJ2-3	CASSPRLVYRTDTQYF	TGTGCCAGCAGCCCAAGACTAGTTTATCGCACAGATACGCAGTATTTT
-	TRBV6-4	-	TRBJ2-3	CASSDSISSTDTQYF	TGTGCCAGCAGTGACTCCATATCGAGCACAGATACGCAGTATTTT
-	TRBV7-7	-	TRBJ1-2	CASSPIMWSANTYGYTF	TGTGCTAGCAGCCCAATTATGTGGTCAGCAAACACTTATGGCTACACCTTC
TRBD2	TRBV5-1	-	TRBJ2-5	CASSLALSGGSLQETQYF	TGCGCCAGCAGCTTGGCCCTTAGCGGGGGGTCTCTACAAGAGACCCAGTACTTC
TRBD1	TRBV12-3/TRBV12-4	-	TRBJ1-2	CASIVQGIHGYTF	TGTGCCAGCATCGTACAGGGGATCCATGGCTACACCTTC
TRBD2	TRBV20-1	-	TRBJ2-4	CSARDTTGGSREQYF	TGCAGTGCTAGAGATACAACGGGGGGTTCTCGAGAGCAGTACTTC